This is a list of T cell receptor beta chains from one sample in a study of CD8 T cells in Susac syndrome. A single record per CDR3 protein comes from TCRdb applying MiXCR to the immunoSEQ multiplex PCR reads. The sample yields about 200,000 distinct CDR3 sequences, roughly 95% seen once. Sequenced input: CD4+ T cells from PBMCs. The receptors stem from a human donor in good health. The CDR3 runs from the conserved cysteine through the conserved F or W. D genes are given only for firm matches.

v_call	j_call	cdr3_length	d_call	cdr3_aa	cdr3_nt
TRBV7-3	TRBJ1-1	14	.	CASSLMGAGTEAFF	TGTGCCAGCAGCTTAATGGGGGCCGGGACTGAAGCTTTCTTT
TRBV6-4	TRBJ1-6	14	.	CATRGTGYNSPLHF	TGTGCCACCCGAGGGACCGGCTATAATTCACCCCTCCACTTT
TRBV29-1	TRBJ2-2	14	.	CSVGRNRDRGELFF	TGCAGCGTTGGTAGGAACAGGGATCGTGGGGAGCTGTTTTTT
TRBV7-2	TRBJ2-5	16	TRBD1	CASSHTRDRGRETQYF	TGTGCCAGCAGCCACACTAGGGACAGGGGGCGAGAGACCCAGTACTTC
TRBV10-2	TRBJ2-4	18	.	CASSWETPALLAKNIQYF	TGCGCCAGCAGCTGGGAGACTCCGGCCCTCCTAGCCAAAAACATTCAGTACTTC
TRBV4-3	TRBJ1-2	16	TRBD1	CASSQADSNRGFGYTF	TGCGCCAGCAGCCAGGCCGATAGTAACAGGGGGTTTGGCTACACCTTC
TRBV25-1	TRBJ2-5	15	.	CASSGAATGAGTQYF	TGTGCCAGCAGTGGTGCAGCTACGGGGGCTGGGACCCAGTACTTC
TRBV24-1	TRBJ2-3	13	.	CATSDSWGDTQYF	TGTGCCACCAGTGATTCCTGGGGAGATACGCAGTATTTT
TRBV7-2	TRBJ2-2	16	TRBD2	CASSLRLAGATGELFF	TGTGCCAGCAGCCTTCGACTAGCGGGGGCCACCGGGGAGCTGTTTTTT
TRBV24-1	TRBJ2-3	14	.	CATSEVDSTDTQYF	TGTGCCACCAGTGAGGTAGATAGCACAGATACGCAGTATTTT
TRBV20-1	TRBJ2-2	14	TRBD1	CSARGQGNTGELFF	TGCAGTGCTAGGGGACAGGGGAACACCGGGGAGCTGTTTTTT
TRBV25-1	TRBJ2-4	13	TRBD1	CASSEQGVNIQYF	TGTGCCAGCAGTGAACAGGGGGTAAACATTCAGTACTTC
TRBV24-1	TRBJ2-5	16	TRBD2	CATSDLLAGGGETQYF	TGTGCCACCAGTGATTTACTAGCGGGAGGAGGAGAGACCCAGTACTTC
TRBV20-1	TRBJ2-5	15	.	CSANSGLYGAETQYF	TGCAGTGCTAACTCGGGACTCTACGGGGCAGAGACCCAGTACTTC
TRBV18	TRBJ2-5	14	.	CASSPVADKETQYF	TGTGCCAGCTCACCAGTGGCAGATAAAGAGACCCAGTACTTC
TRBV29-1	TRBJ2-7	12	.	CSVENNSYEQYF	TGCAGCGTTGAGAATAACTCCTACGAGCAGTACTTC
TRBV20-1	TRBJ1-5	16	.	CSASSPGRSSNQPQHF	TGCAGTGCTAGTTCCCCCGGGAGGAGTAGCAATCAGCCCCAGCATTTT
TRBV12-3/TRBV12-4	TRBJ2-3	12	TRBD2	CASRGGTDTQYF	TGTGCCAGCCGCGGGGGAACAGATACGCAGTATTTT
TRBV19	TRBJ1-5	14	.	CASTRQGFNQPQHF	TGTGCCAGTACTCGGCAGGGCTTCAATCAGCCCCAGCATTTT
TRBV20-1	TRBJ1-5	12	.	CSASPTNQPQHF	TGCAGTGCTAGCCCTACCAATCAGCCCCAGCATTTT
TRBV20-1	TRBJ1-1	14	.	CSATLGRGDTEAFF	TGCAGTGCTACCCTGGGTCGGGGAGACACTGAAGCTTTCTTT
TRBV29-1	TRBJ1-1	12	.	CSVEDPHTEAFF	TGCAGCGTTGAAGATCCTCACACTGAAGCTTTCTTT
TRBV29-1	TRBJ1-3	11	.	CSVLRGNTIYF	TGCAGCGTTTTGAGGGGAAACACCATATATTTT
TRBV5-4	TRBJ2-2	14	.	CASSTPTTTGELFF	TGTGCCAGCAGCACACCTACCACAACCGGGGAGCTGTTTTTT
TRBV27	TRBJ1-2	15	TRBD1	CASSFLKGQSYGYTF	TGTGCCAGCAGTTTTTTGAAGGGACAGTCCTATGGCTACACCTTC
TRBV20-1	TRBJ2-1	15	TRBD2	CSATRRAGGVGEQFF	TGCAGTGCCACCCGGAGAGCGGGGGGCGTCGGTGAGCAGTTCTTC
TRBV19	TRBJ1-2	15	.	CASSIASTTDYGYTF	TGTGCCAGTAGTATCGCCTCAACGACAGACTATGGCTACACCTTC
TRBV6-6	TRBJ2-3	15	TRBD1	CASSPGQAERATQYF	TGTGCCAGCAGCCCCGGACAGGCAGAGAGGGCTACGCAGTATTTT
TRBV28	TRBJ1-2	15	.	CASSGPAGTGHGYTF	TGTGCCAGCAGTGGCCCCGCCGGGACCGGTCATGGCTACACCTTC
TRBV7-9	TRBJ2-2	17	.	CASSGEVTLSRTGELFF	TGTGCCAGCAGCGGGGAAGTCACGCTGAGTCGGACCGGGGAGCTGTTTTTT
TRBV3-1	TRBJ2-1	15	TRBD2	CASSLSAGGRNEQFF	TGTGCCAGCAGCCTGTCGGCGGGAGGGCGCAATGAGCAGTTCTTC
TRBV20-1	TRBJ2-7	14	.	CSARLRLGTHEQYF	TGCAGTGCTAGGCTGAGGTTGGGAACCCACGAGCAGTACTTC
TRBV24-1	TRBJ2-1	15	TRBD1	CATSGPGTGDDEQFF	TGTGCCACCAGTGGTCCCGGGACAGGGGACGATGAGCAGTTCTTC
TRBV30	TRBJ1-1	13	.	CAWSFGTESPAFF	TGTGCCTGGAGCTTCGGGACCGAGAGCCCAGCTTTCTTT
TRBV12-3/TRBV12-4	TRBJ2-1	12	.	CASSFPWRRQFF	TGTGCCAGCAGTTTTCCCTGGCGAAGGCAGTTCTTC